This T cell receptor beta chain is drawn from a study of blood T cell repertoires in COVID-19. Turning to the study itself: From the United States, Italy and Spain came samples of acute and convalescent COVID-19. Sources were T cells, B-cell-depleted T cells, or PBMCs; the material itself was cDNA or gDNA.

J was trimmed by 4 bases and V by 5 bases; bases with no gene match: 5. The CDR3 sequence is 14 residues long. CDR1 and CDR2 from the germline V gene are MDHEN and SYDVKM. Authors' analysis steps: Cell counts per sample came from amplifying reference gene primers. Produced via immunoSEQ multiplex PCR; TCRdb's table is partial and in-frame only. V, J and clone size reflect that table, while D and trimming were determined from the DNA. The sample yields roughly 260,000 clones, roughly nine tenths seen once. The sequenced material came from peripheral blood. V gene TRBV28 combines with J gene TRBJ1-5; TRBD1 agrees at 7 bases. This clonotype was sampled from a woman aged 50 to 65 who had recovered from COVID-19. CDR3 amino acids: CASSRTGGNQPQHF. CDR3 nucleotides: TGTGCCAGCAGTCGGACAGGAGGAAATCAGCCCCAGCATTTT.